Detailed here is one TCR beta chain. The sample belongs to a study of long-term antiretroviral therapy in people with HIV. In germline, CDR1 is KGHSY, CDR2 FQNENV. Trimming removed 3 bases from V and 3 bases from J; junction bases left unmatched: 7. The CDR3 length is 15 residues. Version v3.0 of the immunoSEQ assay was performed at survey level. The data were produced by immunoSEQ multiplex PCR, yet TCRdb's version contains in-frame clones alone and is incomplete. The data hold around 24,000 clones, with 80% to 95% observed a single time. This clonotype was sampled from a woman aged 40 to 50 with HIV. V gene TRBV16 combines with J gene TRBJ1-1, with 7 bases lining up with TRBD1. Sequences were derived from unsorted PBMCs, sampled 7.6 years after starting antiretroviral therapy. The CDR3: CASSHLNGQDTEAFF. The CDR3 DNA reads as TGTGCCAGCAGCCATTTAAACGGACAGGACACTGAAGCTTTCTTT.